Following are 29 T cell receptor beta chains from one sample sequenced in a study of technical replicates of blood from a handful of donors. Generated by immunoSEQ multiplex PCR, the TCRdb table keeps only in-frame clones and is missing some. The sample lists about 71,000 clones; roughly 96% were seen once. The sequencing sample was made of T cells isolated from PBMCs. These receptors were collected from a human donor in good health.

This chain connects TRBV28 to TRBJ2-5; no definite D call. Trimming removed 6 bases from V and 5 bases from J, with 13 bases in between. CDR1 is MDHEN, CDR2 SYDVKM, per germline. CDR3 length: 13 residues. In DNA form, the CDR3 reads TGTGCCAGCAGCGAGCGAAATGGTGAGACCCAGTACTTC. It codes for CASSERNGETQYF.

In its sample, this clone was seen once. The chain employs TRBV6-6 and TRBJ2-7, with D possibly TRBD1 on 6 matching bases. Trimming took 6 bases from V and 1 from J, leaving 10 bases between them. This CDR3 comprises 13 residues. From germline, CDR1 is MNHNY and CDR2 SVGAGI (reference sequence). Written as DNA, the CDR3 is TGTGCCAGCAGCGACGGGACATCCTACGAGCAGTACTTC. Translation: CASSDGTSYEQYF.

The V gene is TRBV6-5, the J gene TRBJ2-7; possible D gene TRBD2, 6 bases. The CDR3 has 16 amino acids. CDR1 and CDR2 (germline): MNHEY, SVGAGI. Trimming removed 2 bases from V and 4 bases from J, with 18 bases in between. Here the CDR3 reads CASSYKALASNYEQYF. CDR3 bases: TGTGCCAGCAGTTACAAGGCACTAGCATCCAATTACGAGCAGTACTTC.

The rearrangement links TRBV4-1 to TRBJ1-2, with D perhaps matching TRBD1 (6 bases). Germline values: CDR1 MGHRA, CDR2 YSYEKL. The ends were cut back, 8 bases at V and 2 bases at J, with 15 bases in the middle. The CDR3 is 14 amino acids. The CDR3 protein is CASQNREENYGYTF. CDR3 bases: TGCGCCAGCCAAAACAGGGAAGAGAACTATGGCTACACCTTC.

The genes are TRBV14 and TRBJ2-5; 12 bases fit TRBD2. With V trimmed by 2 bases and J by 4 bases, 2 bases remained unmatched. From germline, CDR1 is SGHDN and CDR2 FVKESK. This CDR3 comprises 15 residues. The CDR3 DNA sequence: TGTGCCAGCAGCCAACTAGCGGGGGGGCTAGAGACCCAGTACTTC. The encoded protein is CASSQLAGGLETQYF. Full variable domain (missing parts from reference TRBV14 and TRBJ2-5): EAGVTQFPSHSVIEKGQTVTLRCDPISGHDNLYWYRRVMGKEIKFLLHFVKESKQDESGMPNNRFLAERTGGTYSTLKVQPAELEDSGVYFCASSQLAGGLETQYFGPGTRLLVL.

The chain joins TRBV4-1 to TRBJ1-1; TRBD1 is a possible D gene (6 bases). V was pared by 1 base and J by 7 bases, with 16 bases between. The CDR3 is 15 amino acids. The germline gives CDR1 MGHRA, CDR2 YSYEKL. CDR3 sequence reads: CASSQVRQEIDEAFF. DNA of the CDR3: TGCGCCAGCAGCCAAGTAAGACAGGAAATTGATGAAGCTTTCTTT.

The chain combines TRBV7-2 with TRBJ2-3; 10 positions agree with TRBD2. J gave up 2 bases and V 5 bases, and 7 bases lay outside the gene matches. This CDR3 is built from 16 residues. CDR1 SGHTA and CDR2 FQGNSA come from the germline V gene. CDR3 region: CASSPHLAGDTDTQYF. CDR3 coding DNA: TGTGCCAGCAGCCCTCATCTAGCGGGAGACACAGATACGCAGTATTTT.

V is TRBV7-3 and J is TRBJ2-7; weak D call: TRBD1 (6 bases). V dropped 5 bases and J dropped 0 bases, with 11 bases sitting between them. CDR1 and CDR2 (germline): SGHTA, FQGTGA. CDR3 length: 14 amino acids. CDR3 coding DNA: TGTGCCAGCAGCCCAAGGGGGAGCTCCTACGAGCAGTACTTC. It yields the protein CASSPRGSSYEQYF.

A single count supports this clone. This sequence joins TRBV5-4 and TRBJ2-7; unclear D gene. V lost 7 bases and J lost 1, with 18 bases in between. Germline V gene lookup returns CDR1 SGHNT and CDR2 YYREEE (reference sequence). The CDR3 has 15 residues. The CDR3 nucleotides are TGTGCCAGCCAGGCTTACGACGGCCGGTCCTACGAGCAGTACTTC. Translating gives CASQAYDGRSYEQYF.

The V call is TRBV19, the J call TRBJ2-2, with a possible D match to TRBD1 (6 bases). Trimming pared 5 bases from V and 0 bases from J, leaving 19 bases between. The CDR3 contains 18 residues. From germline, CDR1 is LNHDA and CDR2 SQIVND (reference sequence). This CDR3 is CASSARKQGPPNTGELFF. In nucleotides, the CDR3 is TGTGCCAGTAGTGCCCGGAAACAGGGCCCGCCGAACACCGGGGAGCTGTTTTTT.

The rearrangement joins TRBV6-5 to TRBJ1-4; 11 bases fit TRBD1. Germline trimming cut 6 bases from V and 8 bases from J; bases unmatched to any gene: 8. This CDR3 spans 15 amino acids. Germline V gene sequence: CDR1 MNHEY, CDR2 SVGAGI. The CDR3 DNA reads as TGTGCCAGCAGGGAACGGACAGGGGGCCTGGAAAAACTGTTTTTT. It encodes CASRERTGGLEKLFF.

The rearrangement uses TRBV5-8 and TRBJ2-5; possible D gene TRBD1, 6 bases. CDR1 and CDR2 from the germline V gene are SGHTS and YDEGEE. This CDR3 spans 13 amino acids. Trimming shortened V by 1 base and J by 6 bases, and 10 bases separated the two germline ends. CDR3 amino acids: CASSLNRVQTQYF. The CDR3 region has the DNA TGTGCCAGCAGCTTGAACAGGGTACAGACCCAGTACTTC.

This chain links TRBV4-2 with TRBJ2-7, with 11 bases identical to TRBD2. Per germline, CDR1 LGHNA and CDR2 YNFKEQ. This CDR3 spans 15 amino acids. J was trimmed by 6 bases and V by 0 bases; bases with no gene match: 4. In nucleotides, the CDR3 is TGTGCCAGCAGCCAAGAGGCTAGCGGGGGGTCCGAGCAGTACTTC. Translated, it gives CASSQEASGGSEQYF.

The rearrangement links TRBV6-5 to TRBJ2-3; 7 nucleotides align to TRBD2. J was trimmed by 0 bases and V by 1 base; bases with no gene match: 1. The CDR3 covers 15 residues. CDR1 and CDR2 from the germline V gene are MNHEY and SVGAGI. The CDR3 DNA reads TGTGCCAGCAGTTACTGGGGGGGAAGCACAGATACGCAGTATTTT. Its translation: CASSYWGGSTDTQYF.

V gene TRBV6-5 combines with J gene TRBJ2-7; TRBD1 agrees at 7 bases. Germline CDR1 and CDR2: MNHEY and SVGAGI. Trimming removed 8 bases from V and 3 bases from J; junction bases left unmatched: 7. The CDR3 is 13 amino acids. Here the CDR3 reads CASHDRVFYEQYF. In nucleotides, the CDR3 is TGTGCCAGCCACGACAGGGTATTCTACGAGCAGTACTTC.

The rearrangement links TRBV4-1 to TRBJ2-3, with TRBD1 identical over 7 bases. V lost 0 bases to trimming and J lost 3 bases; unmatched junction nucleotides: 3. Germline CDR1 reads MGHRA; CDR2 reads YSYEKL. The CDR3 totals 15 residues. The CDR3, as DNA: TGCGCCAGCAGCCAAGATTCAGGGGGAACAGATACGCAGTATTTT. Amino acids: CASSQDSGGTDTQYF.

The chain is built from TRBV6-1 and TRBJ2-5; TRBD2 agrees at 9 bases. J gave up 2 bases and V 6 bases, and 4 bases lay outside the gene matches. Per germline, CDR1 MNHNS and CDR2 SASEGT. The CDR3 totals 14 residues. Here the CDR3 DNA reads TGTGCCAGCAGGAGCGGGAGGAATCAAGAGACCCAGTACTTC. Amino acid sequence: CASRSGRNQETQYF.

The CDR3 spells CASTRAGGLEDTQYF. CDR3 nucleotides: TGTGCCAGCACCCGGGCCGGGGGGCTGGAAGATACGCAGTATTTT. J is TRBJ2-3 and V is TRBV6-1; maybe TRBD2 (7 bases). This CDR3 comprises 15 residues. With 7 bases removed from V and 5 bases from J, the gap between germline ends came to 19 bases. CDR1 is MNHNS and CDR2 is SASEGT in the germline V gene.

The CDR3 reads CASSVLAGEQYF. The CDR3 DNA reads as TGTGCCAGCAGCGTTCTCGCGGGGGAGCAGTACTTC. V gene TRBV13 combines with J gene TRBJ2-7; D might be TRBD2 (6 bases). This CDR3 is 12 amino acids long. The germline V gene encodes CDR1 PRHDT and CDR2 FYEKMQ (reference sequence). V was clipped by 5 bases and J by 7 bases, with 12 bases between them.

The chain links TRBV6-6 to TRBJ2-3; possibly TRBD1 for D (7 bases). The germline V gene has CDR1 MNHNY and CDR2 SVGAGI (reference sequence). This CDR3 contains 15 residues. Between the trimmed V and J ends, which lost 6 bases and 6 bases, there was a span of 19 bases. The CDR3 sequence is CASSRQGGAGDTQYF. The CDR3 DNA reads as TGTGCCAGCAGCCGACAGGGTGGGGCGGGGGATACGCAGTATTTT.

In its sample, this clone was seen once. This sequence joins TRBV10-3 and TRBJ2-3; perhaps TRBD1 as D (6 bases). V gave up 2 bases and J gave up 0 bases, with 12 bases separating them. CDR1 ENHRY and CDR2 SYGVKD come from the germline V gene. This CDR3 is built from 16 residues. CDR3 in DNA: TGTGCCATCAGTGAGCTCGTTCAGGGGAGCACAGATACGCAGTATTTT. Protein sequence: CAISELVQGSTDTQYF.

The chain combines TRBV19 with TRBJ2-7, with 8 bases identical to TRBD1. This CDR3 region has 14 residues. Germline V gene sequence: CDR1 LNHDA, CDR2 SQIVND (reference sequence). Unmatched junction bases numbered 9, after V lost 5 bases and J lost 6 bases. The CDR3 spells CASSPTTGAAEQYF. The CDR3 nucleotides read TGTGCCAGTAGTCCGACGACAGGGGCGGCCGAGCAGTACTTC.

The chain couples TRBV29-1 to TRBJ2-3, with a possible D match to TRBD2 (5 bases). Germline V lookup: CDR1 SQVTM, CDR2 ANQGSEA. V was trimmed by 0 bases and J by 0 bases, leaving 13 bases between them. The CDR3 consists of 16 residues. The CDR3 spells CSVEDLSRTSTDTQYF. The CDR3 nucleotides are TGCAGCGTTGAAGATCTCTCGCGGACTAGCACAGATACGCAGTATTTT.

V usage is TRBV5-6 and J usage is TRBJ2-5; 10 bases align to TRBD1. CDR1 and CDR2 from the germline V gene are SGHDT and YYEEEE. The CDR3 has 13 residues. The J segment lost 4 bases and the V segment lost 4 bases, leaving 1 base of the junction unmatched. The DNA of the CDR3 is TGTGCCAGCAGCAGGGACAGGGGAGAGACCCAGTACTTC. Its translation: CASSRDRGETQYF.

This chain links TRBV5-1 with TRBJ2-7, with 7 bases lining up with TRBD1. J was trimmed by 6 bases and V by 0 bases; bases with no gene match: 6. Germline V gives CDR1 SGHRS, CDR2 YFSETQ. This CDR3 spans 14 amino acids. The CDR3 reads CASSLGQGRSEQYF. The CDR3, as DNA: TGCGCCAGCAGCTTGGGACAGGGTCGATCCGAGCAGTACTTC.

The chain joins TRBV7-9 to TRBJ1-2; no firm D call. The CDR3 contains 14 residues. V was clipped by 2 bases and J by 2 bases, with 9 bases between them. Per the germline V gene, CDR1 is SEHNR and CDR2 is FQNEAQ (reference sequence). This chain's CDR3 is CASSLLWANYGYTF. The CDR3 coding sequence is TGTGCCAGCAGCTTACTTTGGGCGAACTATGGCTACACCTTC.

This chain uses TRBV11-2 with TRBJ2-3; D is perhaps TRBD2 (6 bases). V lost 5 bases to trimming and J lost 0 bases, with 12 bases between them. Germline CDR1 SGHAT, CDR2 FQNNGV. The CDR3 spans 15 residues. The CDR3 DNA reads TGTGCCAGCAGCCCCTATAGCGGAAGCACAGATACGCAGTATTTT. It is translated as CASSPYSGSTDTQYF.

In DNA, the CDR3 is TGTGCCAGCAGTTGGACAGGGAGGACCTACGAGCAGTACTTC. Its translation is CASSWTGRTYEQYF. V is TRBV28 and J is TRBJ2-7; 8 positions agree with TRBD1. The V gene end was trimmed by 4 bases and the J gene end by 2 bases; junction bases not matched to a gene: 4. Germline CDR1 is MDHEN and CDR2 is SYDVKM. This CDR3 has 14 residues.

The J gene is TRBJ2-5, the V gene TRBV15; D is possibly TRBD2 (7 bases). Trimming left V 0 bases short and J 5 bases short, with 10 bases between. The CDR3 is 14 amino acids. Per germline, CDR1 LNHNV and CDR2 YYDKDF (reference sequence). The CDR3 sequence: CATSRDRGAETQYF. The CDR3, as DNA: TGTGCCACCAGCAGAGATCGGGGGGCCGAGACCCAGTACTTC.